This TCR beta chain was identified during a study of T cell repertoires in cytomegalovirus infection. About the research overall: Matching HLA type and CMV infection were both indicated by public TCR beta signatures.

TCRdb used MiXCR to reprocess the reads, holding one entry per CDR3 protein. The sample holds hundreds of thousands of distinct CDR3 sequences, around a third seen once. The germline V gene encodes CDR1 MNHEY and CDR2 SVGEGT. V lost 6 bases, J lost 4 bases, and 24 bases lay in between. CDR3 size: 17 residues. To note about this clonotype: Antigen specificity is unknown.

The chain carries TRBV6-2 or TRBV6-3 and TRBJ2-5; D could derive from TRBD1 or TRBD2 (5 bases each). This specimen was cultured PBMCs, taken from culture after CMV antigen stimulation. The sequence was collected from a human donor in good health (CMV status not recorded). Some clones in this sample may be carry-over from other donors' samples. Written as DNA, the CDR3 is TGTGCCAGCAGCACCGCCGGGACCTCTATTCTAAGAGAGACCCAGTACTTC. Translating it yields CASSTAGTSILRETQYF.